This TCR beta chain was observed in a study of shared clonotypes between healthy human individuals. Trimming took 0 bases from V and 2 from J, leaving 7 bases between them. The CDR3 extends over 14 amino acids. Germline lookup yields CDR1 SGHDN and CDR2 FVKESK. Some clones are missing from TCRdb's copy, which holds only in-frame ones; the method was immunoSEQ multiplex PCR. The sample holds more than 500,000 clones, about 95% seen once. Naive CD8 isolation took CD45RO-negative cells positively selected for CCR7 and excluded terminally differentiated effector memory CD45RA+ cells. This receptor was taken from a woman in her thirties in good health. Sequenced: naive CD8+ T cells sorted from blood. The V gene is TRBV14, the J gene TRBJ1-2; D ambiguous. The DNA of the CDR3 is TGTGCCAGCAGCCAAGAAAATAACAACTATGGCTACACCTTC. Translation gives CASSQENNNYGYTF.